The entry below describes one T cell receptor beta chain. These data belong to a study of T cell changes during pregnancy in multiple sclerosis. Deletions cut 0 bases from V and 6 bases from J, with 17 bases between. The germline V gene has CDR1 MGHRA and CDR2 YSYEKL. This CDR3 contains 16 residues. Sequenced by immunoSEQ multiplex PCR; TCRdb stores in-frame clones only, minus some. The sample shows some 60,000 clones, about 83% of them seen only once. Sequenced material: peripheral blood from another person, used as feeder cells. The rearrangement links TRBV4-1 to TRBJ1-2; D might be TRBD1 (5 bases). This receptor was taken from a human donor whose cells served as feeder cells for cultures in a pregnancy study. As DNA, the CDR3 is TGCGCCAGCAGCCAAGATATACAGGTGATCGATGATGGCTACACCTTC. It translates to CASSQDIQVIDDGYTF.